The TCR beta chain under discussion was sequenced for a study of blood T cells in healthy people across ages. The study, taken as a whole, reports: Naive T cell percentage strongly correlated with TCR beta diversity. Long-lived donors had more naive CD4+ cells and higher diversity than aged donors.

A second about 6 to 12 cycle PCR used barcoded and J-beta primers. Each single sample gave us at least 2.5 million CDR3-containing paired-end reads. From the 5' RACE reads, TCRdb called clonotypes with MiXCR, one entry per CDR3 protein. The sample comprises around 670,000 distinct CDR3 sequences, about 30% of which are singletons, and more than 15% rests with the top ten. Deletions cut 6 bases from V and 0 bases from J, with 8 bases between. Germline-derived CDR1 and CDR2 are SEHNR and FQNEAQ (reference sequence). The length of the CDR3 is 13 residues. This clonotype was seen at least ten times. Its cognate antigen is unknown.

This sequence joins TRBV7-9 and TRBJ1-2; D not resolved. The receptor's source is a woman older than 75 in good health. The specimen sequenced was blood. CDR3 nucleotides: TGTGCCAGCAGTTTTGGATCTAACTATGGCTACACCTTC. It specifies CASSFGSNYGYTF.